The sample holds one count of the clone carrying this T cell receptor beta chain. PCR primers comprised 60 Vbeta and 13 Jbeta primers. The data were produced by immunoSEQ multiplex PCR, yet TCRdb's version contains in-frame clones alone and is incomplete. The sample contains more than 90,000 clones, approximately 70% of which appear only once. Germline V gene lookup returns CDR1 MNHEY and CDR2 SMNVEV (reference sequence). Germline trimming cut 8 bases from V and 5 bases from J; bases unmatched to any gene: 13. The length of the CDR3 is 15 residues. This sample stems from a study of cytomegalovirus exposure and HLA in healthy donors.

Sample: PBMCs. The chain combines TRBV27 with TRBJ2-5; the match to TRBD1 covers 8 bases. This sequence was found in a man aged 30 to 45 in good health and CMV-seropositive. CDR3 residues: CASRPRTGRVETQYF. Here the CDR3 DNA reads TGTGCCAGCCGCCCCCGGACAGGGCGGGTGGAGACCCAGTACTTC.